Described below is a single T cell receptor (beta chain) sequence and its context. This sample is part of a study of blood T cell repertoires in COVID-19. TCRdb's table, derived via immunoSEQ multiplex PCR, lists solely in-frame clones and lacks some. The sample records a few hundred thousand clones, around nine tenths being singletons. Two negative PCRs, clearance, or symptom resolution had been documented for recovered Cohort 3 donors. Trimming left V 10 bases short and J 5 bases short, with 14 bases between. Germline values: CDR1 LNHDA, CDR2 SQIVND (reference sequence). The CDR3 runs 13 residues. The origin of this receptor is a woman in her twenties or thirties who had recovered from COVID-19. The V call is TRBV19, the J call TRBJ1-4; TRBD1 is a possible D gene (5 bases). The material sequenced was PBMCs or T cells enriched from blood (not recorded which). CDR3 nucleotide sequence: TGTGCCACGCAAACGGGGGAGAATGAAAAACTGTTTTTT. Protein sequence: CATQTGENEKLFF. The full variable domain, with the rest looked up from reference TRBV19 and TRBJ1-4, is DGGITQSPKYLFRKEGQNVTLSCEQNLNHDAMYWYRQDPGQGLRLIYYSQIVNDFQKGDIAEGYSVSREKKESFPLTVTSAQKNPTAFYLCATQTGENEKLFFGSGTQLSVL.